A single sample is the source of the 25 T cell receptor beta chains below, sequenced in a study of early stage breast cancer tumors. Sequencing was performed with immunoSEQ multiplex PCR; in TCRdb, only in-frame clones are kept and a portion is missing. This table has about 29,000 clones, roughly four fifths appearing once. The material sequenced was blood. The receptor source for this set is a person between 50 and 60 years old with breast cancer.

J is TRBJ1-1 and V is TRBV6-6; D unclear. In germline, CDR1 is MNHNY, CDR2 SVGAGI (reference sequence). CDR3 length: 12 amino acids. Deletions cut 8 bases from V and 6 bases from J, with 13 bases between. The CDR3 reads CASGSAVSEAFF. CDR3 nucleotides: TGTGCCAGCGGATCGGCTGTGTCTGAAGCTTTCTTT.

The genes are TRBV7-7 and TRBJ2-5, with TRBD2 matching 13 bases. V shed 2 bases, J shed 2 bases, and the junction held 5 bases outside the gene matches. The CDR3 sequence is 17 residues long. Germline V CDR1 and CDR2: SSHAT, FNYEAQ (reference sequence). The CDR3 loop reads CASSLIRGLAGQETQYF. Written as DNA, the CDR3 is TGTGCCAGCAGCTTAATCAGGGGACTAGCGGGGCAAGAGACCCAGTACTTC.

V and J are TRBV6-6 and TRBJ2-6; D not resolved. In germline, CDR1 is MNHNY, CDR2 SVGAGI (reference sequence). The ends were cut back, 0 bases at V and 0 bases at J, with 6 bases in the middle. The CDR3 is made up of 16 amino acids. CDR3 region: CASSYSGGSGANVLTF. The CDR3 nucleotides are TGTGCCAGCAGTTACTCGGGCGGCTCTGGGGCCAACGTCCTGACTTTC.

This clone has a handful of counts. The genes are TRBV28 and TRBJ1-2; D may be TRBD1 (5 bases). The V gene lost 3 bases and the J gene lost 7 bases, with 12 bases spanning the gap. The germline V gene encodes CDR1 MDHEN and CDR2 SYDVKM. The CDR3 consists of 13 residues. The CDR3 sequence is CASSFGGEGGYTF. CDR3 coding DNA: TGTGCCAGCAGTTTTGGGGGGGAGGGTGGCTACACCTTC.

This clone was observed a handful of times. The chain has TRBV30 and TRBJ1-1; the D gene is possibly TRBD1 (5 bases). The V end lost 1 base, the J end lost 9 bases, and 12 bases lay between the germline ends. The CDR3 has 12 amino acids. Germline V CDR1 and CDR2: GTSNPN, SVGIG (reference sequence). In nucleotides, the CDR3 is TGTGCCTGGAGTGGCCCGGCAGGGAAAGCTTTCTTT. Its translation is CAWSGPAGKAFF. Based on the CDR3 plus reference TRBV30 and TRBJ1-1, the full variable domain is SQTIHQWPATLVQPVGSPLSLECTVEGTSNPNLYWYRQAAGRGLQLLFYSVGIGQISSEVPQNLSASRPQDRQFILSSKKLLLSDSGFYLCAWSGPAGKAFFGQGTRLTVV.

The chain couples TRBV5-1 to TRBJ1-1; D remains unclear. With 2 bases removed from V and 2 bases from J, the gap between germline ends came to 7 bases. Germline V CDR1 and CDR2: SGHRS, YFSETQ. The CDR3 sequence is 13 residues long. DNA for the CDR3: TGCGCCAGCAGCTTAGACATAAACACTGAAGCTTTCTTT. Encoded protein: CASSLDINTEAFF.

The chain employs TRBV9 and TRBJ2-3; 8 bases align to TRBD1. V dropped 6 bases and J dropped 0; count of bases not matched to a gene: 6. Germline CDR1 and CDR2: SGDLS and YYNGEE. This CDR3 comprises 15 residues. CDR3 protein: CASTQGAYSTDTQYF. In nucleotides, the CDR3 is TGTGCCAGCACCCAGGGGGCGTATAGCACAGATACGCAGTATTTT.

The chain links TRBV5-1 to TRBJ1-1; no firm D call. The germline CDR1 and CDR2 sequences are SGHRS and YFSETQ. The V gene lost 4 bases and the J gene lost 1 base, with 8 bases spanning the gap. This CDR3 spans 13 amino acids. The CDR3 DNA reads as TGCGCCAGCAGCAGGGTAGGGAACACTGAAGCTTTCTTT. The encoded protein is CASSRVGNTEAFF. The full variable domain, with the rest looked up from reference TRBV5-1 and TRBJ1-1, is KAGVTQTPRYLIKTRGQQVTLSCSPISGHRSVSWYQQTPGQGLQFLFEYFSETQRNKGNFPGRFSGRQFSNSRSEMNVSTLELGDSALYLCASSRVGNTEAFFGQGTRLTVV.

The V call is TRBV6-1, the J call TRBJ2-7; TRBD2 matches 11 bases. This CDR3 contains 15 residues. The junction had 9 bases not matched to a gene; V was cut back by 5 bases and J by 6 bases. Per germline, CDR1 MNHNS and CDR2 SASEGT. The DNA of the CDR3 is TGTGCCAGCAGTCCCTCACCGACTAGCGGGGTCGAGCAGTACTTC. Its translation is CASSPSPTSGVEQYF.

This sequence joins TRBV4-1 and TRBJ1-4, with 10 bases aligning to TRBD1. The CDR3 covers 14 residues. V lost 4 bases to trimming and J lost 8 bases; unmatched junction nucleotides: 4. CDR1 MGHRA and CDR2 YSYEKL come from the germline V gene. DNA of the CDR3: TGCGCCAGCAGCCCGGACAGGGGGTTGGAAAAACTGTTTTTT. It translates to CASSPDRGLEKLFF.

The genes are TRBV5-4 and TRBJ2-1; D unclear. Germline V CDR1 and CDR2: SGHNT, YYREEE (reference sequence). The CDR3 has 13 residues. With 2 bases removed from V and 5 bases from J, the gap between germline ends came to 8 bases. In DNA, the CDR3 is TGTGCCAGCAGCTTCAGCAGAAACAATGAGCAGTTCTTC. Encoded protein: CASSFSRNNEQFF.

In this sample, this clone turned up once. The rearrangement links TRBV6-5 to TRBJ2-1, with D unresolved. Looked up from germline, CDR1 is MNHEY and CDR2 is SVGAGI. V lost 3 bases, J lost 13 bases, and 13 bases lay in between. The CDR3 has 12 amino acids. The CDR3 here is CASSYLRGIQFF. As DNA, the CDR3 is TGTGCCAGCAGTTATCTGAGAGGAATCCAGTTCTTC.

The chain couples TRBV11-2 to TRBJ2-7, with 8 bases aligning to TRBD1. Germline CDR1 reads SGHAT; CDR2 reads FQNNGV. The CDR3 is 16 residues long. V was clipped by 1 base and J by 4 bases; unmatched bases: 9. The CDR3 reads CASSLVGTGHLYEQYF. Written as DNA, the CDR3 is TGTGCCAGCAGCTTAGTAGGGACAGGACACCTTTACGAGCAGTACTTC.

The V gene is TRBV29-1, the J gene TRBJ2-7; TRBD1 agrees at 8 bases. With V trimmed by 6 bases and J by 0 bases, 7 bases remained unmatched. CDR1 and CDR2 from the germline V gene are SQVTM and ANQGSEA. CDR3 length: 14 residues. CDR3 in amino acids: CSVKTGAHSYEQYF. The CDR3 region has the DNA TGCAGCGTCAAGACAGGGGCCCACTCCTACGAGCAGTACTTC.

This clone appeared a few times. The CDR3 region has the DNA TGTGCCAGCCGTGTTAACTATGGCTACACCTTC. Its protein product is CASRVNYGYTF. This sequence joins TRBV6-1 and TRBJ1-2, with D hard to call. Trimming pared 8 bases from V and 1 base from J, leaving 5 bases between. The CDR3 is 11 residues long. The germline gives CDR1 MNHNS, CDR2 SASEGT.

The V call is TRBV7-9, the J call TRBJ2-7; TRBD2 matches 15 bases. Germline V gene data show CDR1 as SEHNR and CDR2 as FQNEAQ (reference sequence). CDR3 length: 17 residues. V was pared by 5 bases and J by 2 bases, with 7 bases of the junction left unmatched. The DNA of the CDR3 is TGTGCCAGCAGCCCTCCCGGGACTAGCGGGAGGACCTACGAGCAGTACTTC. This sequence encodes CASSPPGTSGRTYEQYF.

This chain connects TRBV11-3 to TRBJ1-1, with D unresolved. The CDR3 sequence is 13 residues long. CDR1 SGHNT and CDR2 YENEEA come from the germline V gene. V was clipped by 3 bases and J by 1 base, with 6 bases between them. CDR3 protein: CASSFNSNTEAFF. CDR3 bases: TGTGCCAGCAGCTTTAATTCGAACACTGAAGCTTTCTTT.

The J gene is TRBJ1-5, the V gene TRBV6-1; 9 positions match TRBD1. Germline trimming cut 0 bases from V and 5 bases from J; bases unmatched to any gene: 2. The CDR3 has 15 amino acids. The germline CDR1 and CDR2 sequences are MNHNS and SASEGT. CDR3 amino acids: CASSEATGGDQPQHF. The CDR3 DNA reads TGTGCCAGCAGTGAAGCGACAGGGGGAGATCAGCCCCAGCATTTT.

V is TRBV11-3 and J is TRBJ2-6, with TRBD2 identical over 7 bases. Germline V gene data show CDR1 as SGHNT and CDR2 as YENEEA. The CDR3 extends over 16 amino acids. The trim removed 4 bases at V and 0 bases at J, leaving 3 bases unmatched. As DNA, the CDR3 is TGTGCCAGCAGCTCGGGGGGAAGCTCTGGGGCCAACGTCCTGACTTTC. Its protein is CASSSGGSSGANVLTF.

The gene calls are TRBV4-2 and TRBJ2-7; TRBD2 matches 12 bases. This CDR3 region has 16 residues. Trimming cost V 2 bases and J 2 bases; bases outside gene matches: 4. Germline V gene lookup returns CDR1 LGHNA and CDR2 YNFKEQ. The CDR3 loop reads CASSQTGLAGTYEQYF. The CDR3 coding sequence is TGTGCCAGCAGCCAAACAGGACTAGCGGGAACCTACGAGCAGTACTTC.

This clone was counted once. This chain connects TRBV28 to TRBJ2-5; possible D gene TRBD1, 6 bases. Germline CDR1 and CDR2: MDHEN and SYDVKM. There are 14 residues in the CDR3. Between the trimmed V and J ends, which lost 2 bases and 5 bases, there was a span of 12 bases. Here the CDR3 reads CASSLQQGMETQYF. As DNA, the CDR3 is TGTGCCAGCAGTTTACAACAGGGTATGGAGACCCAGTACTTC.

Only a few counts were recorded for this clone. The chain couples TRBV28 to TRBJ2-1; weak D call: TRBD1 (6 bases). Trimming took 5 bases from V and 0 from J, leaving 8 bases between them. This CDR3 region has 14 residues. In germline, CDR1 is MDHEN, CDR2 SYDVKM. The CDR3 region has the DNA TGTGCCAGCAGTCTGGGACACTCCTACAATGAGCAGTTCTTC. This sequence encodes CASSLGHSYNEQFF.

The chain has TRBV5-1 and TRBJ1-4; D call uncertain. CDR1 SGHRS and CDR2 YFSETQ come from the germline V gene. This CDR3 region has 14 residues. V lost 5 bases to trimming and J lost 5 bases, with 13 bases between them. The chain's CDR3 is CASRKGPENEKLFF. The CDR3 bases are TGCGCCAGCAGAAAGGGCCCCGAGAATGAAAAACTGTTTTTT.

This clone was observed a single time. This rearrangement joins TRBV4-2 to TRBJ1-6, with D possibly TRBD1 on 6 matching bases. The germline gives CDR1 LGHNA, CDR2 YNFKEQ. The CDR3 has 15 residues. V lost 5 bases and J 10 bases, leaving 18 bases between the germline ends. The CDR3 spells CASSERGPGVSPLHF. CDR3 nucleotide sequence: TGTGCCAGCAGCGAGCGGGGGCCTGGCGTATCACCCCTCCACTTT.

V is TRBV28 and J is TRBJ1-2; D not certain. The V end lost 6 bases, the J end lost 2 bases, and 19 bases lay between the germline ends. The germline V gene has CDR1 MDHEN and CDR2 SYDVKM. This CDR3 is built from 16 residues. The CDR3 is CASSETRGALNYGYTF. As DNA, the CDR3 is TGTGCCAGCAGCGAGACACGCGGCGCACTCAACTATGGCTACACCTTC.